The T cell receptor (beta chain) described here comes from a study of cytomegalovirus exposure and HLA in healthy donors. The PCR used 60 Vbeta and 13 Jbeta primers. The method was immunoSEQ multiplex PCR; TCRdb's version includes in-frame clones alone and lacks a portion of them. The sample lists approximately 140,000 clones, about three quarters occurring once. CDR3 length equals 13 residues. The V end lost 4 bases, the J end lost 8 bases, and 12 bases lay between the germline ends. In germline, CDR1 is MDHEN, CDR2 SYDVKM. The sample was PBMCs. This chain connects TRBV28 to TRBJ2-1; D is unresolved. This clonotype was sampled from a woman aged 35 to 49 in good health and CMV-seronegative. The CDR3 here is CASSSGEKDEQFF. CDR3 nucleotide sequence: TGTGCCAGCAGTTCAGGCGAGAAGGATGAGCAGTTCTTC.